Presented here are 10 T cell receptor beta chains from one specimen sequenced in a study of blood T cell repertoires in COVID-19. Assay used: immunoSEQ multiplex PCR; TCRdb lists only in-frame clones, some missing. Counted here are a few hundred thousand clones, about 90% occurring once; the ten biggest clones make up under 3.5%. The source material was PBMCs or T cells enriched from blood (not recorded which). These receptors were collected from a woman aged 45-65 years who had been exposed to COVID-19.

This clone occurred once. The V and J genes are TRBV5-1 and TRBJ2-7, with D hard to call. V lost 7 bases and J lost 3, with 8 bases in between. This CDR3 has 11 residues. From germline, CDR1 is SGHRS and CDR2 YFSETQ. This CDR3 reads CASGEGYEQYF. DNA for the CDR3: TGCGCCAGCGGAGAAGGCTACGAGCAGTACTTC.

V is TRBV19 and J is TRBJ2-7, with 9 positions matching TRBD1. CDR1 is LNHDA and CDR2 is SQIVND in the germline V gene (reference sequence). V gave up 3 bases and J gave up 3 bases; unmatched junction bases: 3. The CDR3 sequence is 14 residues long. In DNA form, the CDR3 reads TGTGCCAGTAGTATGGGACAGGGAGGCTACGAGCAGTACTTC. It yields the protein CASSMGQGGYEQYF.

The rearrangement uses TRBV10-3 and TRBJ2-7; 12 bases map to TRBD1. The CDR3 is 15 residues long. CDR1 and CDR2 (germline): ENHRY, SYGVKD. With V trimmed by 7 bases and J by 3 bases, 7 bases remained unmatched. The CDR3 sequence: CAITSGQGAVYEQYF. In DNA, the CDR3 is TGTGCCATCACCTCGGGACAGGGGGCTGTCTACGAGCAGTACTTC.

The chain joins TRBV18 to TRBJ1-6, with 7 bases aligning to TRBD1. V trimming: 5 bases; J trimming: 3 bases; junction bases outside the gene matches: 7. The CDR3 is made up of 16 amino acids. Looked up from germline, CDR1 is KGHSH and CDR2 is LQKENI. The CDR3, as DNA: TGTGCCAGCTCAGAGACAGGGACCAACTATAATTCACCCCTCCACTTT. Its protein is CASSETGTNYNSPLHF.

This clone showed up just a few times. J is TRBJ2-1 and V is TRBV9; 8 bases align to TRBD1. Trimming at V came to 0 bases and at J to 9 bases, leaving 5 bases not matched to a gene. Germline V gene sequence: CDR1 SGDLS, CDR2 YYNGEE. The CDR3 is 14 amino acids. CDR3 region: CASSVEQGAGEQFF. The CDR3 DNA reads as TGTGCCAGCAGCGTAGAGCAGGGGGCTGGTGAGCAGTTCTTC.

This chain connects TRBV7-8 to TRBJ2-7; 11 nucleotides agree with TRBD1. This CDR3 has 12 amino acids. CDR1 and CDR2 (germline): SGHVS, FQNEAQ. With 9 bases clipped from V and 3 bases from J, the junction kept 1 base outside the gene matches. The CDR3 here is CASGTGGYEQYF. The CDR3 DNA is TGTGCCAGTGGGACAGGGGGCTACGAGCAGTACTTC.

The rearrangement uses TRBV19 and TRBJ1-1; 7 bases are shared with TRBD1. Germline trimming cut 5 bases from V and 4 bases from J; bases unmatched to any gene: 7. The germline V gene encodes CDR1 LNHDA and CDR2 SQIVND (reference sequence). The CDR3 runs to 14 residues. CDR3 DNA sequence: TGTGCCAGTAGTCAAACAGGGGATGTCACTGAAGCTTTCTTT. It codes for CASSQTGDVTEAFF.

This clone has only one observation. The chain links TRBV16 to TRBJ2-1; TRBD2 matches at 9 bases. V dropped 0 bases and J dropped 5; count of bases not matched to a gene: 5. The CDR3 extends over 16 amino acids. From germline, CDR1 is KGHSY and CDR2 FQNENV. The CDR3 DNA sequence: TGTGCCAGCAGCCAATCCGGCGGGGGGGGTCACAATGAGCAGTTCTTC. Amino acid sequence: CASSQSGGGGHNEQFF.

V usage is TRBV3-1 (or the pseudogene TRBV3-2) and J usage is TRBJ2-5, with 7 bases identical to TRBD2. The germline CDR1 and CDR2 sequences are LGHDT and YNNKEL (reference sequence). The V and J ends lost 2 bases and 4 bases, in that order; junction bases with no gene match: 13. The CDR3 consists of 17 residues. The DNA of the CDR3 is TGTGCCAGCAGCCAATCGGGGGGAGGTAGGCTGGCAGAGACCCAGTACTTC. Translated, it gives CASSQSGGGRLAETQYF.

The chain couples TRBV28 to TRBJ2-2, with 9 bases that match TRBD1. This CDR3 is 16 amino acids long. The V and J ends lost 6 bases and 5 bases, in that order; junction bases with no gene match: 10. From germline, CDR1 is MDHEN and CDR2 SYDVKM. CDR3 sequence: CASRLTGTGSTGELFF. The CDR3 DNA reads TGTGCCAGCAGGCTTACCGGGACAGGGAGTACCGGGGAGCTGTTTTTT. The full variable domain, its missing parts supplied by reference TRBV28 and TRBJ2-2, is DVKVTQSSRYLVKRTGEKVFLECVQDMDHENMFWYRQDPGLGLRLIYFSYDVKMKEKGDIPEGYSVSREKKERFSLILESASTNQTSMYLCASRLTGTGSTGELFFGEGSRLTVL.